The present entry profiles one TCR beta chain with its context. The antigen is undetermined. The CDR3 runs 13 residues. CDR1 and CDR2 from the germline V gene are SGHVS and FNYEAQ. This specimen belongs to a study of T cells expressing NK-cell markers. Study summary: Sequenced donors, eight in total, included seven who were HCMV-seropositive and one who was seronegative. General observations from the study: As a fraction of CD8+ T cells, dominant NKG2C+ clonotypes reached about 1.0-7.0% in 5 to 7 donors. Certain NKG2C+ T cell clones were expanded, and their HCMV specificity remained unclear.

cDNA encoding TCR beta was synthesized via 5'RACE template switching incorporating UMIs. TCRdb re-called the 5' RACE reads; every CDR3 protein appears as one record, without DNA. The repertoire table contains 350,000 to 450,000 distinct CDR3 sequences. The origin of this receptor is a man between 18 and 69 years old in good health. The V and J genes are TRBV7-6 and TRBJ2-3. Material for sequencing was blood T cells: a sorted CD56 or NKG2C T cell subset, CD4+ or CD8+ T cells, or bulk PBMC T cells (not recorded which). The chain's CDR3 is CASSLVSGDTQYF. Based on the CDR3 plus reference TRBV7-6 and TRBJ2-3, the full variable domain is GAGVSQSPRYKVTKRGQDVALRCDPISGHVSLYWYRQALGQGPEFLTYFNYEAQQDKSGLPNDRFSAERPEGSISTLTIQRTEQRDSAMYRCASSLVSGDTQYFGPGTRLTVL.